These T cell receptor beta chains were read from a single sample in a study of response to subunit inactivated influenza vaccine. TCRdb processed the RT-PCR reads anew with MiXCR; each CDR3 protein has one entry. The sample consists of around 570,000 distinct CDR3 sequences, about 7.6% of them appearing once. This material consisted of PBMCs from blood, taken less than 30 months after vaccination. The receptors here all came from a man between 50 and 70 years old who received an inactivated influenza vaccine. The CDR3 runs from the conserved cysteine through the conserved F or W. A D gene is named only where the DNA matches it firmly. The size field is filled for only some rows; it gives once, few, many or a size class.

size | J | D | V | DNA | CDR3
few | TRBJ1-5 | TRBD1 | TRBV5-1 | TGCGCCAGCAGCTGGACAGGTCAGGGTCAGCCCCAGCATTTT | CASSWTGQGQPQHF
- | TRBJ2-7 | - | TRBV20-1 | TGCAGTGCTAGAGGGCAGGGCGGTAGCGGCGAGCAGTACTTC | CSARGQGGSGEQYF
many | TRBJ1-1 | - | TRBV3-1 | TGTGCCAGCAGCCAAGCAAGGGGCACAGCTTTCTTT | CASSQARGTAFF
- | TRBJ1-4 | - | TRBV6-2/TRBV6-3 | TGTGCCAGCAGTTACTACGGACAGCCGAATGAAAAACTGTTTTTT | CASSYYGQPNEKLFF
few | TRBJ1-5 | TRBD1 | TRBV12-3/TRBV12-4 | TGTGCCAGCAGTAGACAGGGGTTGGAGCCCCAGCATTTT | CASSRQGLEPQHF
- | TRBJ2-3 | TRBD2 | TRBV2 | TGTGCCAGCAGAGCGACTAGCGGACGCACAGATACGCAGTATTTT | CASRATSGRTDTQYF
many | TRBJ2-3 | TRBD2 | TRBV4-1 | TGCGCCACCACGCGGGGGGGCTCTTCAGATACGCAGTATTTT | CATTRGGSSDTQYF
many | TRBJ1-6 | - | TRBV4-3 | TGCGCCAGCAGCCAAGACGGGGGGGCATTTCAGGATTCACCCCTCCACTTT | CASSQDGGAFQDSPLHF
few | TRBJ2-6 | - | TRBV27 | TGTGCCAGCAGTTGGATAGTAGGGTCAACCGGGGCCAACGTCCTGACTTTC | CASSWIVGSTGANVLTF
few | TRBJ1-1 | - | TRBV29-1 | TGCAGCGTCTCCCTGAGACTTGGGACTGAAGCTTTCTTT | CSVSLRLGTEAFF
few | TRBJ2-7 | TRBD1 | TRBV2 | TGTGCCAGCAGTGAAGGACAGGGGGCCGTCTACGAGCAGTACTTC | CASSEGQGAVYEQYF
- | TRBJ2-7 | - | TRBV7-9 | TGTGCCAGCAGCCCACGGAGAGGCGGCGAGCAGTACTTC | CASSPRRGGEQYF
- | TRBJ1-3 | - | TRBV4-3 | TGCGCCAGCAGCCAAGATCAGGGCAGATCCTGGAACACCATATATTTT | CASSQDQGRSWNTIYF
- | TRBJ2-7 | TRBD2 | TRBV12-3/TRBV12-4 | TGTGCCAGCAGTTTCCTCTCCGGGGGGACCTACGAGCAGTACTTC | CASSFLSGGTYEQYF
- | TRBJ1-3 | - | TRBV20-1 | TGCAGTGCTAGGAACTTCGAGAGCTCTGGAAACACCATATATTTT | CSARNFESSGNTIYF
many | TRBJ1-1 | - | TRBV6-2/TRBV6-3 | TGTGCCAGCAGCCAGACACAGGGGAACACTGAAGCTTTCTTT | CASSQTQGNTEAFF
few | TRBJ2-2 | - | TRBV5-1 | TGCGCCAGCATGACGGGGGCCCAGAACACCGGGGAGCTGTTTTTT | CASMTGAQNTGELFF
few | TRBJ2-5 | TRBD2 | TRBV6-5 | TGTGCCAGCAGTTACATCGGCGGGGGTGGAGAGACCCAGTACTTC | CASSYIGGGGETQYF
many | TRBJ2-7 | TRBD2 | TRBV9 | TGTGCCAGCAGCGTAGATGGGACTAGCGGGAATTGGCAGTACTTC | CASSVDGTSGNWQYF
- | TRBJ2-1 | TRBD2 | TRBV5-1 | TGCGCCAGCAGCCCCGCTATAGCGGGGGGGTACAATGAGCAGTTCTTC | CASSPAIAGGYNEQFF
- | TRBJ1-6 | - | TRBV5-1 | TGCGCCAGCAGCTTGCAGTACCCCAGCTCCTATAATTCACCCCTCCACTTT | CASSLQYPSSYNSPLHF
- | TRBJ2-3 | - | TRBV21-1 | TGTGCCAGCAGCAAAGGGGCTGAGGGGGGTTCCGGCGATACGCAGTATTTT | CASSKGAEGGSGDTQYF
many | TRBJ2-3 | - | TRBV11-2 | TGTGCCAGCAGCCCTACCCGGGAACTTATAACTTTCACAGATACGCAGTATTTT | CASSPTRELITFTDTQYF
few | TRBJ1-1 | - | TRBV7-2 | TGTGCCAGCAGCCCTGGACGGCAACCGAACACTGAAGCTTTCTTT | CASSPGRQPNTEAFF
few | TRBJ2-7 | - | TRBV7-8 | TGTGCCAGCAGCTTAACACAGGGTACCTACGAGCAGTACTTC | CASSLTQGTYEQYF
few | TRBJ1-5 | - | TRBV12-3/TRBV12-4 | TGTGCCAGCAGTTTAGGCGGTATTATCAATCAGCCCCAGCATTTT | CASSLGGIINQPQHF
few | TRBJ2-1 | - | TRBV10-3 | TGTGCCATCAGTGCCACTACGGGTGAGCAGTTCTTC | CAISATTGEQFF
few | TRBJ2-7 | - | TRBV6-2/TRBV6-3 | TGTGCCAGCAGGACCGGGACACGGATGTACGAGCAGTACTTC | CASRTGTRMYEQYF
many | TRBJ1-3 | - | TRBV9 | TGTGCCAGCAGCCCGTGGGGTAGGAACTCTGGAAACACCATATATTTT | CASSPWGRNSGNTIYF
few | TRBJ2-2 | TRBD2 | TRBV20-1 | TGCAGTGCTAGAGCTAGCGGGGGAGGCGGGGAGCTGTTTTTT | CSARASGGGGELFF
many | TRBJ1-4 | TRBD1 | TRBV4-3 | TGCGCCAGCAGCCCCGGGACAGTAAATGAAAAACTGTTTTTT | CASSPGTVNEKLFF
- | TRBJ2-3 | TRBD2 | TRBV20-1 | TGCAGTGCTACGACTAGCATCCGAAGGGATACGCAGTATTTT | CSATTSIRRDTQYF
many | TRBJ2-5 | TRBD1 | TRBV5-1 | TGCGCCAGCACCCAGGGGGCTAGCGACCTGCAAGAGACCCAGTACTTC | CASTQGASDLQETQYF
many | TRBJ2-5 | TRBD2 | TRBV27 | TGTGCCAGCAGTTTGTCTGGGACTAGCGGAGTGACCCAGTACTTC | CASSLSGTSGVTQYF
many | TRBJ1-5 | TRBD1 | TRBV4-2 | TGTGCCAGCAGCCGAGGACAGGTCAATCAGCCCCAGCATTTT | CASSRGQVNQPQHF
- | TRBJ2-2 | - | TRBV4-2 | TGTGCCAGCAGACAAGTCAGGTCCATGAACACCGGGGAGCTGTTTTTT | CASRQVRSMNTGELFF
- | TRBJ2-7 | - | TRBV28 | TGTGCCGCCAGGGGCAGGCAGAGGGGGGAGCAGTACTTC | CAARGRQRGEQYF
few | TRBJ2-1 | TRBD2 | TRBV10-3 | TGTGCCATCAGCTTGGGACTAGCGGGAAACAATGAGCAGTTCTTC | CAISLGLAGNNEQFF
many | TRBJ2-7 | - | TRBV10-3 | TGTGCCATCAGTCCGGGACAAGCCTACGAGCAGTACTTC | CAISPGQAYEQYF
few | TRBJ1-1 | - | TRBV2 | TGTGCCAGCAGTGAATGGACCGGGGCCGAAGCTTTCTTT | CASSEWTGAEAFF
few | TRBJ2-1 | - | TRBV2 | TGTGCCATCGCAATCCAGGGTCTCGCCTACAATGAGCAGTTCTTC | CAIAIQGLAYNEQFF
- | TRBJ2-3 | TRBD2 | TRBV11-2 | TGTGCCAGCAGCTCGGGGACTACAACCGCAGATACGAAGTATTTT | CASSSGTTTADTKYF
many | TRBJ1-4 | - | TRBV6-1 | TGTGCCAGCAGTAGGGGTTGGACTAATGAAAAACTGTTTTTT | CASSRGWTNEKLFF
- | TRBJ2-5 | TRBD1 | TRBV15 | TGTGCCACCAGCAGGGGGACAGGAGGCGCGGAGACCCAGTACTTC | CATSRGTGGAETQYF
- | TRBJ2-3 | - | TRBV7-2 | TGTGCCAGCAGACTCCAGGGTTTAAATACGCAGTATTTT | CASRLQGLNTQYF
few | TRBJ2-1 | - | TRBV12-3/TRBV12-4 | TGTGCCAGCAGTTTAGGAGCGGGCCATGAGCAGTTCTTC | CASSLGAGHEQFF
- | TRBJ2-2 | - | TRBV7-6 | TGTGCCAGCAGGGGGAGAAGTGGGAACACCGGGGAGCTGTTTTTT | CASRGRSGNTGELFF
few | TRBJ2-7 | - | TRBV11-2 | TGTGCCAGCAGCCCCGAGATTAGCGGAGCCTACGAGCAGTACTTC | CASSPEISGAYEQYF
few | TRBJ2-2 | - | TRBV20-1 | TGCAGTGCTAAATTTTCGAGGACACTGAACACCGGGGAGCTGTTTTTT | CSAKFSRTLNTGELFF
few | TRBJ1-3 | TRBD1 | TRBV5-6 | TGTGCCAGCAGCCGACCGGGACAGCGCTCTGGAAACACCATATATTTT | CASSRPGQRSGNTIYF
- | TRBJ1-2 | TRBD1 | TRBV29-1 | TGCAGCGTTGCCAGGGGGAGTGGCTACACCTTC | CSVARGSGYTF
- | TRBJ2-3 | TRBD2 | TRBV20-1 | TGCAGCAGTCGTCTAGCGGGGATAGATACGCAGTATTTT | CSSRLAGIDTQYF
few | TRBJ2-3 | - | TRBV28 | TGTGCCAGCAGTTCCGGTCGAGGGTTCACAGATACGCAGTATTTT | CASSSGRGFTDTQYF
few | TRBJ1-6 | - | TRBV20-1 | TGCAGTGCTAGAGGCAGGGGCGACTATAATTCACCCCTCCACTTT | CSARGRGDYNSPLHF
- | TRBJ2-3 | - | TRBV25-1 | TGTGCCAGCAGTGAAGGTTGGCGTGATACGCAGTATTTT | CASSEGWRDTQYF
few | TRBJ1-1 | - | TRBV6-5 | TGTGCCAGCAGTTACAGCCTGCTGAACACTGAAGCTTTCTTT | CASSYSLLNTEAFF
few | TRBJ1-5 | - | TRBV15 | TGTGCCACCAGCAGAGTAAAGGGACCCCAGCATTTT | CATSRVKGPQHF